This entry is about one T cell receptor beta chain. Which antigen it targets is not known. TCRdb names Illumina HiSeq 2000 as the instrument used. 5'RACE template switching, by which a universal primer site and unique molecular identifiers were added, was used to make TCR beta cDNA libraries. Priming for cDNA synthesis came from the TCR beta constant segment, and two successive PCR amplification steps followed. As for how the authors treated the data: MIGEC was used to demultiplex reads and group the reads by UMI, and MiTCR was used to assemble and quantify clonotypes. Only TCR cDNA sequences supported by at least two reads were kept to exclude erroneous sequences. The tcR package was used for downstream repertoire analysis, with clonotypes matched between fractions based on CDR3 nucleotide sequence plus V segment. VDJmatch was used to annotate antigen specificity against VDJdb, with one amino acid substitution in CDR3 permitted. TCRdb reprocessed the reads, so every CDR3 protein sequence counts as one entry and DNA is not shown. The authors' filters were not applied to this entry. The sample's table covers 400,000 to 550,000 distinct CDR3 sequences. 6% to 8% of the sample is in the top ten clones.

The data were obtained in a study of T cells expressing NK-cell markers (dated by TCRdb to the early 2020s). The study in broad terms: TCR beta-chain repertoires were profiled in sorted CD3+CD56+NKG2C+, CD3+CD56+NKG2C- and CD3+CD56-NKG2C+ T-cell subsets from several donors. Among the eight sequenced donors, seven were HCMV-seropositive and one was HCMV-seronegative. All eight donors whose samples were sequenced were randomly selected healthy volunteers, three of them men and five women. Illumina HiSeq 2000/2500, MiSeq or NextSeq was used to sequence libraries as 2 x 150 bp reads.

The cysteine opens and the phenylalanine closes a CDR3 of 15 amino acids. Only the protein is on record. A commercial ELISA kit detecting HCMV-specific IgG in serum was used to determine HCMV serostatus. Ficoll density gradient centrifugation was used to isolate peripheral blood mononuclear cells from blood. The paper's findings and limits, for the study overall: Whether the expanded NKG2C-expressing T cell clones were specific for HCMV antigens was left unclear. In about 6 donors, the dominant CD3+CD56+NKG2C+ clonotypes were found to rank among the top 10 CD8+ clonotypes and to make up about 1.0-7.5% of CD8+ T cells. Those dominant clonotypes were again the most abundant among CD3+CD56-NKG2C+ cells in several donors, at about 25-65%.

What was sequenced was blood T cells: a sorted CD56 or NKG2C T cell subset, CD4+ or CD8+ T cells, or bulk PBMC T cells (not recorded which). The sequence joins TRBV12-3 or TRBV12-4 to TRBJ2-3; TCRdb names TRBD1, which stays unverified in the absence of DNA. This sequence was found in a woman aged 18-70 years in good health. The CDR3 reads CASSPRAGGTDTQYF.